This TCR beta chain derives from a study of T cell clonotyping in hematopoietic cell transplantation (dated by TCRdb to the early 2020s). Regarding the study in general: A total of 120 to 150 blood samples were gathered in the study from 30 to 40 consecutive transplant recipients along with their related donors. Patients were recruited between late 2015 and 2017 and followed until late 2020 or death.

What the authors observed across the whole study: Sample size was limited, and cells were not sorted, so CD4 and CD8 repertoire contributions could not be separated. After transplant, TCR diversity in recipients dropped, and pathologically expanded clonotypes increased progressively from day 30 to day 180. Recipient repertoires showed only a small fraction of overlap with donor repertoires, and over 97% appeared de novo at the given depth. Broader posttransplant TCR repertoire diversity was predicted by donor and pretransplant recipient Inverse Simpson Index values.

The immunoSEQ assay, a bias-controlled multiplex PCR using V- and J-specific primers, was used to amplify TCR beta CDR3 regions from genomic DNA. In a second PCR step, a proprietary barcode and Illumina adapter sequences were attached to the CDR3 amplicons. An Illumina MiSeq instrument was used for sequencing of the CDR3 libraries. The authors' analysis ran thus. immunoSEQ Analyzer 3.0 was used for export and quality control, with R Bioconductor and Immunarch used for downstream analyses. Only productive rearrangements within the normalized downsampled data set were used in the calculation of repertoire metrics. Pathologically expanded clonotypes were defined as those larger than 5 templates in the normalized cohort. The Inverse Simpson Index was used to measure repertoire diversity. The non-normalized data set was used for CMV-specificity analyses so that all clonotypes could be captured. TCRdb's version of the immuneACCESS table is confined to in-frame rearrangements and falls short of the full clone set. An unresolved V gene accounts for under half of the shortfall where checked; the remainder is of unknown origin. V, J and clone size reflect that table, while D and trimming were determined from the DNA. The sample yields about 16,000 clones; roughly 88% were counted once. In total, the top ten clones hold 4% to 5.5% of the sample.

For TCR beta sequencing, blood samples came from the related transplant donors. Nuclei Lysis Solution was used to extract genomic DNA from fresh or cryopreserved unfractionated peripheral blood mononuclear cells. About this clone itself: The antigen it recognizes is unknown. No base quality values were provided; no much bigger clone lies one nucleotide off.

The V end gives up 3 bases and the J end 5 bases, leaving 9 bases in the junction not matched to a gene. For CDR1 and CDR2, the germline V gene lists SGHTA and FQGNSA. The CDR3 runs 15 residues from the cysteine to the phenylalanine. This entry keeps only the CDR3 DNA: 45 bases, framed from base 1. The V gene is TRBV7-2 and the J gene is TRBJ1-1, and TRBD1 matches 7 of the central bases. This clonotype was sampled from a woman aged 40 to 49 in good health. Some clones in this sample may be carry-over from other donors' samples. Specimen: peripheral blood mononuclear cells. The CDR3 in this case is CASSLMPQGGTEAFF. Here is the DNA: TGTGCCAGCAGCTTGATGCCTCAGGGGGGGACTGAAGCTTTCTTT.